The entry that follows covers one T cell receptor (beta chain) sequence. Its cognate antigen is unknown. It was 3500 ng of total RNA that each TCR library used. Using the 5' RACE reads, TCRdb records one entry per CDR3 protein without DNA. The repertoire shows approximately 400,000 distinct CDR3 sequences; the top ten hold about 2.3%. The entry originates in a study of monozygotic twins with inflammatory bowel disease. The study, taken as a whole, reports: Twins classed as concordant or discordant showed no difference in repertoire similarity, possibly from limited power.

The TCR sequence derives from a human donor with ulcerative colitis or Crohn's disease, or a healthy co-twin of an affected twin (not recorded which). The sample was blood.

CDR3 sequence: CASSVNYNIYNEQFF. The genes are TRBV27 and TRBJ2-1. The V gene's germline CDR1 is MNHEY and CDR2 SMNVEV (reference sequence). The CDR3 runs 15 residues.